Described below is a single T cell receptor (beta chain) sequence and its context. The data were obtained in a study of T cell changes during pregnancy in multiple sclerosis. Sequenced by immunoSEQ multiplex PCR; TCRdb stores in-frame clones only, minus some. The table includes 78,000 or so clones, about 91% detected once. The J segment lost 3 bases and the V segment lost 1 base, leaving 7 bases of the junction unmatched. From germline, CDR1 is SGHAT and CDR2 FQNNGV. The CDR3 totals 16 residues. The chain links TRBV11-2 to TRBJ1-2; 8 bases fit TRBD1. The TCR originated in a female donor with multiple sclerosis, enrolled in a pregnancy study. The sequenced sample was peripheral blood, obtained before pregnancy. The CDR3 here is CASSLADRGGHYGYTF. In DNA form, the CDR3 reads TGTGCCAGCAGCTTAGCCGACAGGGGAGGTCACTATGGCTACACCTTC.